The sequence of this TCR beta chain was determined in a study of blood T cell repertoires in COVID-19 (dated by TCRdb to 2019 to 2021). For the wider study: The collaborator samples originated in the United States, Italy and Spain and spanned the acute and convalescent phases of COVID-19. The material from the prospective study consisted of cDNA or gDNA derived from T cells, B-cell-depleted T cells, or PBMCs. Subjects who had been exposed to COVID-19, were actively infected with it, or had recovered from it provided the deeply sampled blood TCRbeta repertoires that made up the dataset. A freely available public database, intended as a resource for researchers studying the immune response to SARS-CoV-2, is where the repertoires were released. Samples were obtained from the ongoing ImmuneRACE study (first 160 participants) and from about 1,300 subjects provided by 6 global collaborators. Sample metadata almost always included a de-identified subject ID, COVID-19 status, age in years and sex. HLA class I and class II types, where available, came from metadata supplied by the sample provider rather than from assay-based typing. Broader findings and caveats from the paper: How much clinical and demographic metadata was included differed by source and by participant, and the metadata was provided uncurated.

The immunoSEQ Assay, a bias-controlled multiplex PCR, was used to amplify TCRbeta CDR3 regions from genomic DNA. In the original analysis: The number of nucleated cells in each sample was estimated from the amplification of reference gene primers within the assay. To quantify the absolute abundance of each unique TCRbeta CDR3 rearrangement, sequence reads were collapsed and filtered. For each sample, productive Simpson clonality was calculated as the square root of Simpson's diversity index over productive rearrangements. TCRdb limited this immuneACCESS table to in-frame rearrangements with V and J called. A share of clones is missing; checked studies link under half to unresolved V genes, and the rest is unexplained. The D gene and trimming were derived from the DNA, and the V and J assignments and clone size from that table. A total of a few hundred thousand clones appear in this sample, around 87% of them only once. The ten largest make up 1% to 1.5% of the sample.

Participants in the prospective study were enrolled through a virtual design, were aged roughly 18 to 95 years, and lived in 24 United States geographic areas. In the prospective study, cohorts were assigned on the basis of participant-reported clinical history obtained from a screening survey and a study questionnaire. Recovered participants in ImmuneRACE Cohort 3 were defined by two consecutive negative NP/OP PCR tests, clearance by a healthcare professional, or resolution of symptoms. Each participant in the prospective study had whole blood, serum and a nasopharyngeal or oropharyngeal swab collected by mobile phlebotomists. Over a roughly two-month period, participants in the prospective study had the option of providing additional blood draws and questionnaires. Before DNA extraction, prospective study blood samples were shipped either frozen or at room temperature. As for this clone: The antigen it binds to is not known. No base qualities exist here, and no much larger clone lies one base off it.

The germline V gene yields WSHSY for CDR1 and SAAADI for CDR2. Here V drops 4 bases and J drops 7 bases, and the junction holds 10 bases not matched to any gene. The CDR3 goes from the cysteine to the phenylalanine over 15 residues. Only the CDR3 DNA is retained, 45 bases long and in frame from the first base. The sample taken for sequencing was PBMCs or T cells enriched from blood (not recorded which). The sequence derives from a young man who had recovered from COVID-19. Recombination linked TRBV10-2 to TRBJ1-5, with 7 bases matching TRBD1. The sequenced DNA: TGCGCCAGCAGTGCCGACAGGGATGTTATCCAGCCCCAGCATTTT. This translates into CASSADRDVIQPQHF.